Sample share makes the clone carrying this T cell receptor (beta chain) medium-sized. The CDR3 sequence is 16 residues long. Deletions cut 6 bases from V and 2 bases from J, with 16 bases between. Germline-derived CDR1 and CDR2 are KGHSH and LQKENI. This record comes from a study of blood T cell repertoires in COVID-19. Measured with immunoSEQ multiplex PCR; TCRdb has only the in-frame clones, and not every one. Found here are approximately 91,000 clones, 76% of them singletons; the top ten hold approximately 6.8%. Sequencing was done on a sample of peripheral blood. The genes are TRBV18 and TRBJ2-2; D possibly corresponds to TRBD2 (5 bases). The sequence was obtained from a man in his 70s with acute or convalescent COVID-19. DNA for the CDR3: TGTGCCAGCTCTTCGCTAGCCCAGCAAAACACCGGGGAGCTGTTTTTT. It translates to CASSSLAQQNTGELFF. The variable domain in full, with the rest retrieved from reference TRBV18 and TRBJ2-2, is NAGVMQNPRHLVRRRGQEARLRCSPMKGHSHVYWYRQLPEEGLKFMVYLQKENIIDESGMPKERFSAEFPKEGPSILRIQQVVRGDSAAYFCASSSLAQQNTGELFFGEGSRLTVL.